Detailed here is one T cell receptor (beta chain). This clonotype was recorded a few times. Its antigen remains undetermined. No much larger clone exists at a distance of one base, and base qualities are not known. The roughly 42 donors, aged roughly 6 to 100 years, were systemically healthy Caucasian individuals from Russia. About 9.8 milliliters of peripheral blood were drawn from each donor into EDTA-treated Vacutainer tubes. Ficoll-Paque density-gradient centrifugation was used to isolate PBMCs, with at least 7 million per sample. Trizol reagent was used to extract total RNA from the PBMCs, yielding at least 6 micrograms per sample. The percentages of naive CD45RAhigh/CD27high T cells were determined by flow cytometry on a PBMC aliquot from every donor. The sample comes from a study of blood T cells in healthy people across ages (dated by TCRdb to about 2015). About the study as a whole: In model experiments, roughly one uniquely barcoded TCR beta cDNA molecule per two T cells was captured by template switching. Four age groups were formed from the donors: young (average approximately 17 years), middle-aged (approximately 40), aged (62) and long-lived (less than 85). For two donors (one aged 18 to 29 and one aged 80 or older), the study analyzed two additional independent replicas of 1 million unique cDNA reads from the same blood draw. To avoid experimental bias, donors of different ages were distributed randomly across sequencing lanes. Using deep sequencing normalized with unique cDNA molecular identifiers, the study measured how TCR beta repertoire diversity changes with age. What the study reported, not specific to this receptor: There was a strong correlation between observed TCR beta diversity and the percentage of naive T cells measured by flow cytometry. Observed TCR beta diversity per million T cells fell roughly linearly with age, and a significant reduction was already apparent by age roughly 41. Total diversity estimates from one million sequenced T cells were considered lower bounds and underestimates. Compared with the aged group, more naive CD4+ T cells, fewer expanded clones and increased TCR diversity were shown by the long-lived group, suggesting age selection. The CMV infection status of donors was not known, potentially confounding age-related changes in expanded clonotypes. Since profiling was done on bulk unsorted PBMCs, naive and antigen-experienced compartments could not be conclusively compared.

The method was 5' RACE. The sequencer was an Illumina HiSeq 2500. A second PCR of about 6 to 12 cycles was performed with a sample-barcoded 5' primer and a J-beta primer mix. A template-switch 5' adaptor carrying 12 random nucleotides introduced a unique molecular identifier onto each TCR beta cDNA molecule. Each sample yielded at least 2.5 million CDR3-containing paired-end reads. First-strand cDNA synthesis was performed from all RNA using the Mint cDNA synthesis kit, with priming by a TRBC-specific oligonucleotide. Following uracil-DNA glycosylase treatment, a first 18-cycle PCR with universal primers M1SS and BC2_uni_R was performed on all cDNA. Regarding the original processing steps: Each sample was normalized by randomly selecting 1 million high-quality reads, each carrying a distinct molecular identifier. Instead of being binned into consensus sequences, reads that shared molecular identifiers were thrown out. CDR3 identification, clonotype clustering and error correction used MiTCR with a Q25 quality threshold and the strictest error-elimination algorithm. A nonparametric unseen species model with Euler transformation was used to estimate lower-bound total TCR beta diversity. Using fastp at Q25 and MiXCR, TCRdb reprocessed the public reads and kept productive beta chains. Rows with a matching CDR3 protein are joined into one entry that keeps the most common DNA and genes. In this record, the V and J calls reflect TCRdb's handling and not the investigators' own analysis. For this sample the table gives about 1.5 million distinct CDR3 sequences, of which roughly two fifths were detected only once. The leading ten clones occupy about 3.8% of the sample.

Sequencing used blood. This receptor was obtained from a woman younger than 35 in good health.

Here the CDR3 is given as CASAWEGTDTQYF. The DNA reads TGTGCCAGTGCGTGGGAGGGGACAGATACGCAGTATTTT. The V gene is TRBV6-5 and the J gene is TRBJ2-3, and 7 bases in between align with TRBD2. Trimming takes 9 bases off V and 3 bases off J; junction bases not matched to a gene: 6. The germline V gene specifies MNHEY as CDR1 and SVGAGI as CDR2. From the cysteine up to the phenylalanine, the CDR3 has a length of 13 residues. The CDR3 DNA has 39 bases and is translated from base 1.